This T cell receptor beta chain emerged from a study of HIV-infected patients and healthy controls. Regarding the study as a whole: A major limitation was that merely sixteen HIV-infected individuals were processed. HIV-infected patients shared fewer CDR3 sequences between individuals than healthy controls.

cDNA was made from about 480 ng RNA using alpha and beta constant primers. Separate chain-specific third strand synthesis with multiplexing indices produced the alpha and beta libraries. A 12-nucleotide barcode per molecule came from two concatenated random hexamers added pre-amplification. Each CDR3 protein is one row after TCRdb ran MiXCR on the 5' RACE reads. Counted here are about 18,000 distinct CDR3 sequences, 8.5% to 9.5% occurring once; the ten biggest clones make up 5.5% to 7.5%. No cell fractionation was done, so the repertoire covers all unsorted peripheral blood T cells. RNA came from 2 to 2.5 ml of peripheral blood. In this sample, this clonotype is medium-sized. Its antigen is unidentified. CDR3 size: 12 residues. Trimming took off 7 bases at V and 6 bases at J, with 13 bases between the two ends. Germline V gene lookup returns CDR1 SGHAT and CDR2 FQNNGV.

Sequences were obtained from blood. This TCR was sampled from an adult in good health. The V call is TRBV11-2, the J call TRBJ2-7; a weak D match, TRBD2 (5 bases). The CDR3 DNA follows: TGTGCCAGCAATGTACACGGAGGCGAGCAGTACTTC. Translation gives CASNVHGGEQYF.